A single sample gave rise to the 17 T cell receptor beta chains below, sequenced in a study. The sorted Tregs were CD4+CD25+CD127-/low cells. TCRdb analysed the 5' RACE reads with MiXCR anew, one entry per CDR3 protein. Of 9,500 to 15,000 distinct CDR3 sequences listed, approximately 50% are singletons. What was sequenced was tumor-infiltrating Tregs sorted from the breast tumor. The receptor set was obtained from a female donor with breast cancer.

This clonotype was recorded once. The V and J genes are TRBV10-3 and TRBJ2-7; no reliable D call. The V gene lost 10 bases and the J gene lost 3 bases, with 16 bases spanning the gap. Looked up from germline, CDR1 is ENHRY and CDR2 is SYGVKD. The CDR3 totals 13 residues. CDR3 nucleotides: TGTGCCACCGCCCCGGGTGCTGGCTACGAGCAGTACGTC. Its translation: CATAPGAGYEQYV.

This chain connects TRBV6-2 or TRBV6-3 to TRBJ2-1; no clear D. Germline assignment: CDR1 MNHEY and CDR2 SVGEGT. The V and J ends lost 2 bases and 4 bases respectively, with 15 bases between them. The CDR3 is 16 residues long. CDR3 loop: CASSYLLAPTYNEQFF. Here the CDR3 DNA reads TGTGCCAGCAGTTACCTATTGGCACCGACATACAATGAGCAGTTCTTC.

The chain combines TRBV12-3 or TRBV12-4 with TRBJ2-7, with 8 bases matching TRBD2. After removal of 7 bases from V and 3 bases from J, the junction contained 11 bases not matched to a gene. The CDR3 totals 15 residues. The CDR3 sequence is CASTTQGLAGYEQYF. CDR3 nucleotides: TGTGCCAGCACTACCCAGGGCCTAGCGGGCTACGAGCAGTACTTC.

The sample holds a few counts of this clonotype. The chain links TRBV7-9 to TRBJ1-3; D is unresolved. Germline CDR1 and CDR2: SEHNR and FQNEAQ (reference sequence). This CDR3 is built from 16 residues. V gave up 0 bases and J gave up 0 bases, with 9 bases separating them. The CDR3 sequence: CASSLALGTSGNTIYF. In DNA, the CDR3 is TGTGCCAGCAGCTTAGCCCTTGGCACCTCTGGAAACACCATATATTTT. The whole variable domain, remainder taken from reference TRBV7-9 and TRBJ1-3, is DTGVSQNPRHKITKRGQNVTFRCDPISEHNRLYWYRQTLGQGPEFLTYFQNEAQLEKSRLLSDRFSAERPKGSFSTLEIQRTEQGDSAMYLCASSLALGTSGNTIYFGEGSWLTVV.

This chain uses TRBV6-1 with TRBJ2-5; TRBD2 matches at 9 bases. CDR1 and CDR2 from the germline V gene are MNHNS and SASEGT. There are 15 residues in the CDR3. With V trimmed by 5 bases and J by 5 bases, 9 bases remained unmatched. CDR3 sequence: CASSSAGGPGETQYF. CDR3 nucleotide sequence: TGTGCCAGCAGTTCGGCGGGAGGGCCCGGTGAGACCCAGTACTTC.

This rearrangement joins TRBV12-3 or TRBV12-4 to TRBJ1-3; no definite D call. This CDR3 has 13 residues. Trimming stripped 6 bases from V and 2 bases from J, with 8 bases between. The CDR3, as DNA: TGTGCCAGCAGCCAAAACCCTGGAAACACCATATATTTT. It translates to CASSQNPGNTIYF.

V usage is TRBV4-2 and J usage is TRBJ2-1, with D unclear. Germline-derived CDR1 and CDR2 are LGHNA and YNFKEQ. This CDR3 is built from 16 residues. With 2 bases removed from V and 0 bases from J, the gap between germline ends came to 11 bases. The CDR3 DNA sequence: TGTGCCAGCAGCCAAAGCCCAGACTCCTCCTACAATGAGCAGTTCTTC. Translation gives CASSQSPDSSYNEQFF.

A remark on this clonotype: The conserved phenylalanine or tryptophan is not found at the CDR3 terminus, so this likely reflects a read error. V is TRBV20-1 and J is TRBJ2-1; weak D call: TRBD2 (6 bases). CDR1 and CDR2 (germline): DFQATT, SNEGSKA (reference sequence). The CDR3 runs 14 residues. V gave up 1 base and J gave up 0 bases, with 7 bases separating them. The CDR3 nucleotides are TGCAGTGCTAGAGTAGCGGACTCCTACAATGAGCAGTTCTCC. It translates to CSARVADSYNEQFS.

This chain uses TRBV11-3 with TRBJ1-1; D is uncertain. V shed 5 bases and J shed 1 base, with 11 bases lying between them. The CDR3 runs to 14 residues. Germline CDR1 reads SGHNT; CDR2 reads YENEEA. Written as DNA, the CDR3 is TGTGCCAGCAGCGCAGACGAGGGGAACACTGAAGCTTTCTTT. It is translated as CASSADEGNTEAFF.

V usage is TRBV5-1 and J usage is TRBJ2-3; maybe TRBD2 (6 bases). The CDR3 consists of 17 residues. CDR1 and CDR2 from the germline V gene are SGHRS and YFSETQ. Trimming stripped 2 bases from V and 0 bases from J, with 16 bases between. CDR3 in amino acids: CASSFVMNGGSTDTQYF. The CDR3, as DNA: TGCGCCAGCAGCTTCGTCATGAACGGGGGTAGCACAGATACGCAGTATTTT.

This clonotype showed up just once. The chain joins TRBV5-1 to TRBJ2-3; 7 positions match TRBD2. The CDR3 length is 14 residues. From germline, CDR1 is SGHRS and CDR2 YFSETQ. Losses at the gene ends were 1 base for V and 5 bases for J; bases not matched to a gene: 4. In DNA, the CDR3 is TGCGCCAGCAGCTTGACGGGGGGATTAGATACGCAGTATTTT. As protein: CASSLTGGLDTQYF.

The table lists this clonotype with a count of one. This chain links TRBV5-6 with TRBJ1-1; D unclear. This CDR3 has 16 amino acids. The germline CDR1 and CDR2 sequences are SGHDT and YYEEEE. The germline V and J ends were trimmed by 2 bases and 5 bases, with 19 bases remaining between them. CDR3 DNA: TGTGCCAGCAGCTTCACAGCGGGAGGGTTGGGGACTGAAGCTTTCTTT. It is translated as CASSFTAGGLGTEAFF.

This clonotype was recorded a few times. This rearrangement joins TRBV7-9 to TRBJ2-5; D is ambiguous. V dropped 5 bases and J dropped 1 base, with 5 bases sitting between them. The CDR3 totals 12 residues. Germline V CDR1 and CDR2: SEHNR, FQNEAQ (reference sequence). The CDR3 is CASSRPQETQYF. CDR3 nucleotides: TGTGCCAGCAGCCGGCCCCAAGAGACCCAGTACTTC.

This clonotype was seen a few times. The rearrangement links TRBV5-1 to TRBJ1-1; D is ambiguous. The CDR3 is made up of 15 amino acids. CDR1 and CDR2 from the germline V gene are SGHRS and YFSETQ. Trimming stripped 4 bases from V and 4 bases from J, with 17 bases between. CDR3 protein: CASSLIQGASTEAFF. CDR3 bases: TGCGCCAGCAGCCTGATCCAAGGTGCGAGCACTGAAGCTTTCTTT. Complete variable domain (other parts from reference TRBV5-1 and TRBJ1-1): KAGVTQTPRYLIKTRGQQVTLSCSPISGHRSVSWYQQTPGQGLQFLFEYFSETQRNKGNFPGRFSGRQFSNSRSEMNVSTLELGDSALYLCASSLIQGASTEAFFGQGTRLTVV.

This chain links TRBV7-2 with TRBJ1-2, with D possibly TRBD1 on 5 matching bases. The V gene lost 5 bases and the J gene lost 0 bases, with 13 bases spanning the gap. From germline, CDR1 is SGHTA and CDR2 FQGNSA. The CDR3 runs 15 residues. The CDR3 loop reads CASSARVGANYGYTF. CDR3 nucleotides: TGTGCCAGCAGCGCCCGAGTGGGGGCTAACTATGGCTACACCTTC.

V usage is TRBV5-1 and J usage is TRBJ1-2; 9 bases align to TRBD1. V shed 7 bases, J shed 8 bases, and the junction held 9 bases outside the gene matches. CDR1 and CDR2 from the germline V gene are SGHRS and YFSETQ. The CDR3 covers 13 residues. The CDR3 DNA sequence: TGCGCCAGCGCGGGGACAGGGAATAGAGGCTACACCTTC. Residues: CASAGTGNRGYTF.

The chain recombines TRBV7-9 with TRBJ2-7, with D possibly TRBD2 on 5 matching bases. This CDR3 has 13 residues. V shed 3 bases and J shed 3 bases, with 9 bases lying between them. CDR1 is SEHNR, CDR2 FQNEAQ, per germline (reference sequence). CDR3 residues: CASSFSGIYEQYF. The DNA for the CDR3 is TGTGCCAGCAGCTTCTCGGGGATCTACGAGCAGTACTTC.